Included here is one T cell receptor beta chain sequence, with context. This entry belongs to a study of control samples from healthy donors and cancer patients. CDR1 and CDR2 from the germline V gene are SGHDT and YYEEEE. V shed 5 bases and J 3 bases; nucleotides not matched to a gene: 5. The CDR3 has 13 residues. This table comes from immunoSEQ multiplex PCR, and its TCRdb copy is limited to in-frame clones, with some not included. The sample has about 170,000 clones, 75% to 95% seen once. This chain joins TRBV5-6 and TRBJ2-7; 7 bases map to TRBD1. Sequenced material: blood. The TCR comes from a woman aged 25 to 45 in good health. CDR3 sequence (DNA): TGTGCCAGCAGTAGGGACAGCTTCTACGAGCAGTACTTC. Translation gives CASSRDSFYEQYF.